The 21 T cell receptor beta chains presented below share a single source sample, sequenced in a study of shared clonotypes between healthy human individuals. Sequenced by immunoSEQ multiplex PCR; TCRdb stores in-frame clones only, minus some. This table has some 1,600,000 clones, roughly 98% appearing once. The sequenced sample consisted of naive CD4+ T cells sorted from blood. Subset specified: CD45RA+ positively selected. These receptors were collected from a man younger than 40 in good health.

This clone was detected once. This chain links TRBV5-1 with TRBJ2-7, with a possible D match to TRBD2 (5 bases). V lost 0 bases, J lost 5 bases, and 15 bases lay in between. Germline-derived CDR1 and CDR2 are SGHRS and YFSETQ. This CDR3 comprises 15 residues. The CDR3 region is CASSLVGGRGDEQYF. DNA for the CDR3: TGCGCCAGCAGCTTGGTAGGTGGGAGAGGTGACGAGCAGTACTTC.

On this clone: A read error may produce the germline difference seen at one junction end. The chain couples TRBV29-1 to TRBJ2-1; 7 bases are a match to TRBD1. The CDR3 length is 15 residues. CDR1 is SQVTM, CDR2 ANQGSEA, per germline. CDR3 residues: CSVPRQGSIYSEQFF. The CDR3 nucleotides read TGCAGCGTGCCACGACAGGGATCCATCTACAGTGAGCAGTTCTTC.

The V and J genes are TRBV18 and TRBJ2-7; D is perhaps TRBD2 (6 bases). The CDR3 sequence is 15 residues long. From germline, CDR1 is KGHSH and CDR2 LQKENI. Trimming cost V 0 bases and J 6 bases, with 15 bases left between them. CDR3 amino acids: CASSPPSGSWSEQYF. The CDR3 bases are TGTGCCAGCTCACCACCGTCCGGGAGTTGGAGCGAGCAGTACTTC.

CDR3 residues: CSVVFWAAGPYEQYF. CDR3 sequence (DNA): TGCAGCGTTGTCTTTTGGGCGGCGGGCCCCTACGAGCAGTACTTC. The rearrangement joins TRBV29-1 to TRBJ2-7, with D tentatively TRBD2 (5 bases). The V end was cut by 4 bases, the J end by 2 bases, with 18 bases between. Germline values: CDR1 SQVTM, CDR2 ANQGSEA. The CDR3 length is 15 residues.

The J gene is TRBJ2-3, the V gene TRBV6-1; tentative D call: TRBD2 (5 bases). CDR3 length equals 15 residues. Germline assignment: CDR1 MNHNS and CDR2 SASEGT. V was pared by 1 base and J by 2 bases, with 10 bases between. This CDR3 reads CASSEGAGLTDTQYF. The CDR3, as DNA: TGTGCCAGCAGTGAAGGGGCCGGACTCACAGATACGCAGTATTTT.

V usage is TRBV2 and J usage is TRBJ2-3, with D uncertain. Per germline, CDR1 SNHLY and CDR2 FYNNEI. The CDR3 is 11 amino acids. Trimming removed 5 bases from V and 4 bases from J, with 4 bases in between. The CDR3 loop is CASSYADTQYF. Written as DNA, the CDR3 is TGTGCCAGCAGTTACGCAGATACGCAGTATTTT.

CDR3 protein: CASSETGFNQPQHF. The CDR3 DNA is TGCGCCAGCAGCGAGACAGGGTTTAATCAGCCCCAGCATTTT. This chain connects TRBV5-1 to TRBJ1-5; 7 positions agree with TRBD1. The ends lost 4 bases at V and 4 bases at J; junction bases unmatched: 5. This CDR3 spans 14 amino acids. Germline V gene sequence: CDR1 SGHRS, CDR2 YFSETQ.

This clone showed up just once. The V and J genes are TRBV6-5 and TRBJ1-1, with D uncertain. The germline V and J ends were trimmed by 5 bases and 1 base, with 5 bases remaining between them. CDR1 and CDR2 from the germline V gene are MNHEY and SVGAGI. The CDR3 has 12 residues. CDR3 bases: TGTGCCAGCAGTCATCGGAACACTGAAGCTTTCTTT. Amino acids: CASSHRNTEAFF.

The V and J genes are TRBV30 and TRBJ2-1, with D tentatively TRBD1 (5 bases). Per germline, CDR1 GTSNPN and CDR2 SVGIG (reference sequence). The length of the CDR3 is 14 residues. V lost 8 bases, J lost 0 bases, and 14 bases lay in between. CDR3: CAQGAASSYNEQFF. DNA of the CDR3: TGTGCCCAAGGGGCAGCTAGCTCCTACAATGAGCAGTTCTTC.

The chain joins TRBV7-9 to TRBJ2-1, with 8 positions matching TRBD2. V gave up 1 base and J gave up 5 bases; unmatched junction bases: 10. Germline lookup yields CDR1 SEHNR and CDR2 FQNEAQ (reference sequence). The CDR3 is made up of 17 amino acids. CDR3 sequence reads: CASSLGSGGPSNNEQFF. The CDR3 bases are TGTGCCAGCAGCTTAGGTTCGGGAGGGCCCTCGAACAATGAGCAGTTCTTC.

J is TRBJ2-1 and V is TRBV5-1, with TRBD2 matching over 9 bases. Germline V lookup: CDR1 SGHRS, CDR2 YFSETQ. J gave up 2 bases and V 3 bases, and 6 bases lay outside the gene matches. This CDR3 is built from 16 residues. CDR3 loop: CASSWNSGSAYNEQFF. The CDR3 coding sequence is TGCGCCAGCAGCTGGAATAGCGGGAGTGCCTACAATGAGCAGTTCTTC.

The CDR3 spells CAARAGNTIYF. The CDR3 DNA reads TGTGCCGCAAGGGCCGGAAACACCATATATTTT. J is TRBJ1-3 and V is TRBV19; D is ambiguous. Germline V gene data show CDR1 as LNHDA and CDR2 as SQIVND (reference sequence). Trimming cost V 11 bases and J 4 bases, with 9 bases left between them. The CDR3 is 11 amino acids.

Here the CDR3 DNA reads TGTGCCAGCAGTTCGTGGCGCACGCCCTTTTACACAGATACGCAGTATTTT. Translated: CASSSWRTPFYTDTQYF. The genes are TRBV27 and TRBJ2-3; unclear D gene. The CDR3 is 17 residues long. Trimming pared 4 bases from V and 2 bases from J, leaving 19 bases between. Germline V gene data show CDR1 as MNHEY and CDR2 as SMNVEV (reference sequence).

The rearrangement joins TRBV5-5 to TRBJ2-3, with D possibly being TRBD2 (6 bases). The CDR3 contains 16 residues. The germline CDR1 and CDR2 sequences are SGHKS and YYEKEE (reference sequence). Trimming removed 4 bases from V and 6 bases from J, with 21 bases in between. The CDR3 reads CASSGGTPGIGDTQYF. DNA of the CDR3: TGTGCCAGCAGCGGCGGGACGCCGGGGATCGGGGATACGCAGTATTTT.

The rearrangement links TRBV11-3 to TRBJ2-7, with 12 positions matching TRBD2. The CDR3 totals 14 residues. CDR1 SGHNT and CDR2 YENEEA come from the germline V gene. The junction had 3 bases not matched to a gene; V was cut back by 5 bases and J by 4 bases. CDR3 nucleotides: TGTGCCAGCAGCAAAGGACTAGCGGGATACGAGCAGTACTTC. Translation gives CASSKGLAGYEQYF.

J is TRBJ2-5 and V is TRBV18; TRBD2 matches at 9 bases. Germline CDR1 reads KGHSH; CDR2 reads LQKENI. CDR3 size: 15 residues. Unmatched junction bases numbered 6, after V lost 3 bases and J lost 4 bases. CDR3 amino acids: CASSPREGIGETQYF. DNA for the CDR3: TGTGCCAGCTCACCGCGGGAGGGAATTGGAGAGACCCAGTACTTC.

The chain has TRBV29-1 and TRBJ2-7; D unresolved. This CDR3 is built from 12 residues. In germline, CDR1 is SQVTM, CDR2 ANQGSEA. V gave up 7 bases and J gave up 7 bases, with 17 bases separating them. CDR3 bases: TGCAGCGCCCTGGGCCCCAACCAAGAGCAGTACTTC. This gives the protein CSALGPNQEQYF.

This clone was counted a single time. The chain has TRBV29-1 and TRBJ2-1, with a weak D call TRBD1 (7 bases). The ends were cut back, 2 bases at V and 8 bases at J, with 19 bases in the middle. The CDR3 contains 15 residues. CDR1 is SQVTM, CDR2 ANQGSEA, per germline. This CDR3 is CSVESTGTLGDEQFF. Here the CDR3 DNA reads TGCAGCGTTGAATCGACAGGGACTTTGGGCGATGAGCAGTTCTTC.

V and J are TRBV6-5 and TRBJ2-7; TRBD2 is a possible D gene (6 bases). The CDR3 totals 14 residues. CDR1 and CDR2 from the germline V gene are MNHEY and SVGAGI. With 8 bases removed from V and 0 bases from J, the gap between germline ends came to 14 bases. CDR3 nucleotide sequence: TGTGCCAGCCTCTCTAGCGTGAGCTCCTACGAGCAGTACTTC. This gives the protein CASLSSVSSYEQYF.

The chain carries TRBV10-2 and TRBJ2-7; D unresolved. Looked up from germline, CDR1 is WSHSY and CDR2 is SAAADI. The CDR3 spans 13 residues. The V end was cut by 6 bases, the J end by 2 bases, with 11 bases between. CDR3 protein: CASRMDGAYEQYF. The CDR3 nucleotides read TGCGCCAGCAGAATGGACGGAGCCTACGAGCAGTACTTC.

The chain is built from TRBV7-3 and TRBJ2-2; no clear D gene. This CDR3 is built from 13 residues. Germline V gives CDR1 SGHTA, CDR2 FQGTGA. Trimming took off 6 bases at V and 1 base at J, with 6 bases between the two ends. The CDR3: CASSPGNTGELFF. The CDR3 DNA follows: TGTGCCAGCAGTCCAGGGAACACCGGGGAGCTGTTTTTT.